The 14 T cell receptor beta chains in this list originate from one sample, sequenced in a study of shared clonotypes between healthy human individuals. Produced via immunoSEQ multiplex PCR; TCRdb's table is partial and in-frame only. The sample carries about 700,000 clones, roughly 70% recorded once. The sequencing sample was made of memory CD4+ T cells sorted from blood. Documented subset: CD45RA-negative fraction. These receptors were obtained from a woman younger than 45 in good health.

The chain uses TRBV7-2 and TRBJ2-4; D gene ambiguous. The CDR3 consists of 15 residues. The V and J ends lost 5 bases and 0 bases respectively, with 11 bases between them. Germline V gene lookup returns CDR1 SGHTA and CDR2 FQGNSA. The CDR3 is CASSVQSLAKNIQYF. CDR3 nucleotide sequence: TGTGCCAGCAGCGTCCAATCCTTAGCCAAAAACATTCAGTACTTC.

Turning to this clone: A read error may be the cause here, since a much bigger clone is one base away. Other DNA sequences in this specimen translate into the identical CDR3. The chain joins TRBV5-4 to TRBJ1-2; D gene uncertain. Trimming stripped 0 bases from V and 0 bases from J, with 6 bases between. CDR1 is SGHNT and CDR2 is YYREEE in the germline V gene (reference sequence). There are 14 residues in the CDR3. CDR3 in amino acids: CASSLGGANYGYTF. The CDR3 DNA sequence: TGTGCCAGCAGCTTGGGGGGAGCTAACTATGGCTACACCTTC. Using reference TRBV5-4 and TRBJ1-2 for the parts outside the CDR3, the full variable domain is ETGVTQSPTHLIKTRGQQVTLRCSSQSGHNTVSWYQQALGQGPQFIFQYYREEENGRGNFPPRFSGLQFPNYSSELNVNALELDDSALYLCASSLGGANYGYTFGSGTRLTVV.

This sequence joins TRBV29-1 and TRBJ1-2; weak D call: TRBD1 (6 bases). Germline V lookup: CDR1 SQVTM, CDR2 ANQGSEA. V lost 6 bases and J 8 bases, leaving 13 bases between the germline ends. The CDR3 is 11 residues long. The CDR3 region is CSVTAGAGYTF. Here the CDR3 DNA reads TGCAGCGTGACGGCGGGGGCGGGCTACACCTTC.

The chain links TRBV28 to TRBJ2-2, with 8 bases matching TRBD1. There are 15 residues in the CDR3. Germline V gene data show CDR1 as MDHEN and CDR2 as SYDVKM. J gave up 5 bases and V 6 bases, and 8 bases lay outside the gene matches. The chain's CDR3 is CASRSQGVRTGELFF. The CDR3 DNA reads TGTGCCAGCAGGTCACAGGGGGTCAGGACCGGGGAGCTGTTTTTT.

J is TRBJ1-1 and V is TRBV20-1; D possibly corresponds to TRBD1 (6 bases). V was cut by 5 bases and J by 11 bases, with 12 bases left in between. CDR1 and CDR2 from the germline V gene are DFQATT and SNEGSKA (reference sequence). CDR3 length: 10 residues. The CDR3 DNA sequence: TGCAGTGCTCTACAGGGACGGGCTTTCTTT. Its translation is CSALQGRAFF.

The CDR3 DNA is TGTGCCAGTATGAGAACCGGGACTACCTCCGAGCAGTACTTC. It is translated as CASMRTGTTSEQYF. The chain links TRBV19 to TRBJ2-7, with 7 bases aligning to TRBD2. Germline CDR1 and CDR2: LNHDA and SQIVND (reference sequence). The trim removed 7 bases at V and 6 bases at J, leaving 12 bases unmatched. There are 14 residues in the CDR3.

The chain couples TRBV2 to TRBJ2-2; D ambiguous. From germline, CDR1 is SNHLY and CDR2 FYNNEI. This CDR3 has 13 residues. Trimming shortened V by 6 bases and J by 4 bases, and 9 bases separated the two germline ends. The CDR3 is CASRGLSTGELFF. CDR3 DNA: TGTGCCAGCAGGGGGTTGAGCACCGGGGAGCTGTTTTTT.

This clone has at least ten counts. The identical CDR3 is also encoded by other nucleotide sequences in the sample. CDR3 protein: CASSSDSSSYNEQFF. The DNA for the CDR3 is TGCGCCAGCAGCTCGGACTCCAGCTCCTACAATGAGCAGTTCTTC. The gene calls are TRBV5-1 and TRBJ2-1, with D perhaps matching TRBD2 (5 bases). In germline, CDR1 is SGHRS, CDR2 YFSETQ. CDR3 length equals 15 residues. Between the trimmed V and J ends, which lost 3 bases and 0 bases, there was a span of 10 bases.

The gene calls are TRBV14 and TRBJ2-1; D assignment may be TRBD1 or TRBD2 (5 bases each). This CDR3 is 18 amino acids long. With 0 bases removed from V and 12 bases from J, the gap between germline ends came to 27 bases. Germline V gene lookup returns CDR1 SGHDN and CDR2 FVKESK. This chain's CDR3 is CASSQDRGRLAFTMRQFF. For the CDR3, the DNA is TGTGCCAGCAGCCAAGATAGGGGTCGGCTAGCTTTCACAATGAGGCAGTTCTTC. The full variable domain, rest sourced from reference TRBV14 and TRBJ2-1, is EAGVTQFPSHSVIEKGQTVTLRCDPISGHDNLYWYRRVMGKEIKFLLHFVKESKQDESGMPNNRFLAERTGGTYSTLKVQPAELEDSGVYFCASSQDRGRLAFTMRQFFGPGTRLTVL.

This chain joins TRBV28 and TRBJ2-2; possible D gene TRBD2, 6 bases. V was clipped by 3 bases and J by 5 bases, with 19 bases between them. Germline V gives CDR1 MDHEN, CDR2 SYDVKM. The CDR3 spans 17 residues. CDR3 DNA: TGTGCCAGCAGTTTGATCTCGGGGGTAGGATCTACCGGGGAGCTGTTTTTT. It is translated as CASSLISGVGSTGELFF.

This clone was seen just once. The chain uses TRBV29-1 and TRBJ1-5, with 7 bases aligning to TRBD1. Trimming at V came to 6 bases and at J to 5 bases, leaving 4 bases not matched to a gene. The CDR3 is 12 amino acids. The germline V gene has CDR1 SQVTM and CDR2 ANQGSEA. CDR3 coding DNA: TGCAGCGTCCGGGACAGCGATCAGCCCCAGCATTTT. The encoded protein is CSVRDSDQPQHF.

This chain uses TRBV11-2 with TRBJ2-3; 11 positions match TRBD1. The CDR3 covers 17 residues. Germline V gives CDR1 SGHAT, CDR2 FQNNGV. The V gene end was trimmed by 5 bases and the J gene end by 3 bases; junction bases not matched to a gene: 10. In DNA, the CDR3 is TGTGCCAGCAGCATTGGACAGGGGGCGTTTTGGACAGATACGCAGTATTTT. Encoded protein: CASSIGQGAFWTDTQYF.

This clone was found a few times. Other nucleotide sequences from this sample produce the same CDR3. The chain joins TRBV2 to TRBJ2-7; either TRBD1 or TRBD2 may supply D (5 bases each). Trimming pared 1 base from V and 2 bases from J, leaving 15 bases between. This CDR3 is 16 amino acids long. Looked up from germline, CDR1 is SNHLY and CDR2 is FYNNEI. The CDR3 sequence: CASSEGFWDRTYEQYF. In nucleotides, the CDR3 is TGTGCCAGCAGTGAAGGTTTCTGGGACCGCACCTACGAGCAGTACTTC.

J is TRBJ2-1 and V is TRBV5-4; D perhaps matches TRBD2 (6 bases). The CDR3 has 15 amino acids. Deletions cut 1 base from V and 6 bases from J, with 14 bases between. Looked up from germline, CDR1 is SGHNT and CDR2 is YYREEE (reference sequence). In nucleotides, the CDR3 is TGTGCCAGCAGCTTGAGCCCGCGGGACTCCAATGAGCAGTTCTTC. It yields the protein CASSLSPRDSNEQFF. The full variable domain, in which reference TRBV5-4 and TRBJ2-1 provide the parts outside the CDR3, is ETGVTQSPTHLIKTRGQQVTLRCSSQSGHNTVSWYQQALGQGPQFIFQYYREEENGRGNFPPRFSGLQFPNYSSELNVNALELDDSALYLCASSLSPRDSNEQFFGPGTRLTVL.